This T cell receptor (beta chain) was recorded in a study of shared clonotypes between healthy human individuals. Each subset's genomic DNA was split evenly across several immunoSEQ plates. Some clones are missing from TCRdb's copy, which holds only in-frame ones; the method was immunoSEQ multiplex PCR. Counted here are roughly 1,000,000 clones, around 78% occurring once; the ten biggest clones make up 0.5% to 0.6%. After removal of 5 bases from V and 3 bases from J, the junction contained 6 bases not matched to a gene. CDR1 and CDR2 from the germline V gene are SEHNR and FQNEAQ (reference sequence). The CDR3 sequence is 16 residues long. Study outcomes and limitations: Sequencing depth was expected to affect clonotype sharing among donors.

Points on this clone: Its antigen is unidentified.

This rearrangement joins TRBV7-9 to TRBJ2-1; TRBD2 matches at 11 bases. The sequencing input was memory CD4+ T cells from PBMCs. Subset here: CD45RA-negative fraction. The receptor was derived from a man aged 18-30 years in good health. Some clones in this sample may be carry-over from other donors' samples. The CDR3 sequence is CASSPPGLAVYNEQFF. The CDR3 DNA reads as TGTGCCAGCAGCCCCCCGGGACTAGCGGTCTACAATGAGCAGTTCTTC.